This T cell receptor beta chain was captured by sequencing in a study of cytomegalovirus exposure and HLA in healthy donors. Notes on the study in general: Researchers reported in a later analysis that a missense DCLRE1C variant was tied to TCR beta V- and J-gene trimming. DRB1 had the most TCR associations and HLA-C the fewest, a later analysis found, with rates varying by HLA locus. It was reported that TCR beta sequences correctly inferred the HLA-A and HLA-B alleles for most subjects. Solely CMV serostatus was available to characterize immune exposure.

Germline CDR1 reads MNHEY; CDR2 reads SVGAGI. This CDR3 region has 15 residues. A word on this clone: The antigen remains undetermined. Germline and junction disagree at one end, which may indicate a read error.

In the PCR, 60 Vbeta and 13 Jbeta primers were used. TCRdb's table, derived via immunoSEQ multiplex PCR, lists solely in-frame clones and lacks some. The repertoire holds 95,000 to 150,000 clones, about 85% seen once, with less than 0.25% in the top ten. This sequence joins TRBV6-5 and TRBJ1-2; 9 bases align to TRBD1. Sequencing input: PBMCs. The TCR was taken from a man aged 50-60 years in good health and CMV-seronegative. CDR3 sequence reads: CSSSLARDRAHGYTF. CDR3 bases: TGTTCCAGCAGTCTTGCCCGGGACAGGGCACATGGCTACACCTTC.